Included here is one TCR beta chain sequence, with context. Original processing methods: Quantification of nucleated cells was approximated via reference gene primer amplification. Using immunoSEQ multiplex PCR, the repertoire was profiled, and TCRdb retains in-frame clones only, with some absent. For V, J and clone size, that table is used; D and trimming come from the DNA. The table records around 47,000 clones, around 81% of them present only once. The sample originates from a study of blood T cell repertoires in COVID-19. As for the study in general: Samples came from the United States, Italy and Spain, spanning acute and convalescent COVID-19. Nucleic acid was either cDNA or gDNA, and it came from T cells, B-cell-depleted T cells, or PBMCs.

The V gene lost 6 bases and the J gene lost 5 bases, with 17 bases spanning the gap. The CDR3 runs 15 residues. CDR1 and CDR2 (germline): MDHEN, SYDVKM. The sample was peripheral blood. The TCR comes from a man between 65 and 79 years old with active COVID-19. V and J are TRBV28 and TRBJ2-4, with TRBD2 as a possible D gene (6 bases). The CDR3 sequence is CASRAGSGVENIQYF. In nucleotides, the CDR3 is TGTGCCAGCAGGGCAGGATCGGGGGTGGAAAACATTCAGTACTTC.